Listed here is a single T cell receptor (beta chain). Its target antigen remains unknown. Base quality data are lacking; no much larger clone is found one base away. Libraries were made using the immunoSEQ multiplex PCR assay. TCRdb mirrors the immuneACCESS table, restricted to in-frame sequences. Some clones are absent from its copies; in checked studies, under half trace to an unresolved V gene, and the reason for the others is unknown. This sample comprises approximately 100,000 clones, over 85% of them detected only once. Of the sample, 2.5% to 3.5% is held by the ten largest clones. This entry belongs to a study of control samples from healthy donors and cancer patients (dated by TCRdb to 2019 to 2021). Sequencing input: blood. The receptor was derived from a human donor in good health. The donor label of this sample is uncertain.

This receptor carries the CDR3 CASSFSGSTNEKLFF. In nucleotide form, the sequence is TGTGCCAGCAGTTTCTCGGGGTCAACTAATGAAAAACTGTTTTTT. The chain employs TRBV27 and TRBJ1-4, with an unclear D gene assignment. Reading from cysteine to phenylalanine, the CDR3 counts 15 amino acids. Only the CDR3 DNA is retained, 45 bases long and in frame from the first base. CDR1 MNHEY and CDR2 SMNVEV are derived from the germline V gene (reference sequence). The V and J ends are trimmed by 3 bases and 0 bases, leaving 8 bases between them.